These T cell receptor beta chains were read from a single sample in a study of cytotoxic CD8 clonotypes in ibrutinib-treated CLL. The protocol was immunoSEQ multiplex PCR, while the TCRdb copy is restricted to in-frame clones and leaves out a portion. This table holds fewer than 85,000 clones, about four fifths found once. Sequenced here: PBMCs, sampled after 12 months of ibrutinib treatment. The receptors originated from a human donor with chronic lymphocytic leukemia. Each CDR3 is given with its conserved first and last residue. The D gene is left open where the match is weak. Where a row states a size, it is once, few, many or the class of an expanded clone; other rows omit it.

TRBV5-6,.,.,TRBJ1-2,CASSAGVGYTF,TGTGCCAGCAGCGCCGGGGTTGGCTACACCTTC
TRBV29-1,.,.,TRBJ2-3,CSVEVGGAGDTQYF,TGCAGCGTTGAAGTGGGGGGGGCCGGGGATACGCAGTATTTT
TRBV9,TRBD2,once,TRBJ2-1,CASSVGTGGGNEQFF,TGTGCCAGCAGCGTAGGTACGGGAGGGGGCAATGAGCAGTTCTTC
TRBV23-1,.,once,TRBJ2-2,CASSQSPAGYAGELFF,TGCGCCAGCAGTCAATCACCCGCCGGATATGCCGGGGAGCTGTTTTTT
TRBV29-1,.,.,TRBJ1-5,CSVGGAQGGPQHF,TGCAGCGTGGGGGGCGCCCAGGGTGGGCCCCAGCATTTT
TRBV11-2,.,once,TRBJ2-7,CASSPQGWTEQYF,TGTGCCAGCAGCCCCCAGGGGTGGACCGAGCAGTACTTC
TRBV11-3,.,.,TRBJ2-5,CASSLGPGETQYF,TGTGCCAGCAGCTTAGGGCCCGGGGAGACCCAGTACTTC
TRBV28,TRBD2,.,TRBJ2-7,CASNPPGGRASYEQYF,TGTGCCAGCAACCCCCCCGGCGGGAGGGCCTCCTACGAGCAGTACTTC
TRBV14,.,.,TRBJ2-4,CASSRMGNIQYF,TGTGCCAGCAGCCGCATGGGAAACATTCAGTACTTC
TRBV5-1,.,once,TRBJ2-7,CASSLDLPLSYEQYF,TGCGCCAGCAGCTTGGACCTCCCCCTCTCCTACGAGCAGTACTTC
TRBV6-6,.,few,TRBJ1-4,CASSPDGPNEKLFF,TGTGCCAGCAGTCCGGACGGACCTAATGAAAAACTGTTTTTT
TRBV4-3,TRBD2,.,TRBJ2-1,CASSPLAGGPNEQFF,TGCGCCAGCAGCCCCCTGGCGGGAGGGCCGAATGAGCAGTTCTTC
TRBV11-2,.,few,TRBJ1-6,CASSLGRSPLHF,TGTGCCAGCAGCTTAGGGAGGTCACCCCTCCACTTT
TRBV11-3,.,few,TRBJ2-2,CASSLMGSGELFF,TGTGCCAGCAGCTTAATGGGGTCCGGGGAGCTGTTTTTT
TRBV5-5,.,.,TRBJ1-2,CASSLDGANYGYTF,TGTGCCAGCAGCCTCGACGGAGCTAACTATGGCTACACCTTC
TRBV6-5,.,.,TRBJ2-7,CASSYGQGGPYEQYF,TGTGCCAGCAGTTACGGCCAGGGAGGCCCCTACGAGCAGTACTTC
TRBV18,.,.,TRBJ2-3,CASSPAQSSTDTQYF,TGTGCCAGCTCACCTGCCCAATCTAGCACAGATACGCAGTATTTT
TRBV5-1,.,.,TRBJ2-3,CASSGGAGLGADTQYF,TGCGCCAGCAGCGGGGGAGCCGGGCTCGGGGCAGATACGCAGTATTTT